The 30 T cell receptor beta chains reported below all come from one sample, sequenced in a study of blood T cell repertoires in COVID-19 (TCRdb year 2020). Receptor libraries were prepared by the immunoSEQ multiplex PCR assay. In TCRdb, the immuneACCESS table is reduced to in-frame sequences with V and J assigned. These tables do not hold every clone; where another copy was compared, an unresolved V gene accounts for under half, and the others remain unexplained. The sample table lists 190,000 or so clones, around 87% of them with a count of one. The top ten clonotypes cover around 2.3% of the sample. Sequencing used PBMCs or T cells enriched from blood (not recorded which). These receptors were taken from a woman aged 25 to 39 who had recovered from COVID-19.

V and J are TRBV9 and TRBJ2-7; TRBD1 matches at 10 bases. V dropped 4 bases and J dropped 3; count of bases not matched to a gene: 7. CDR3 length: 15 amino acids. Per the germline V gene, CDR1 is SGDLS and CDR2 is YYNGEE. The CDR3 bases are TGTGCCAGCAGCCCGACCCGGGACAGGGGCTACGAGCAGTACTTC. Protein product: CASSPTRDRGYEQYF.

The chain has TRBV4-1 and TRBJ1-3; a weak D match, TRBD1 (6 bases). The CDR3 totals 16 residues. In germline, CDR1 is MGHRA, CDR2 YSYEKL. V gave up 0 bases and J gave up 1 base, with 10 bases separating them. For the CDR3, the DNA is TGCGCCAGCAGCCAAGATAACAGGGTTTCTGGAAACACCATATATTTT. Translation gives CASSQDNRVSGNTIYF.

The rearrangement links TRBV24-1 to TRBJ2-7; possibly TRBD1 for D (5 bases). V was cut by 2 bases and J by 5 bases, with 9 bases left in between. The germline V gene has CDR1 KGHDR and CDR2 SFDVKD. The CDR3 is 13 amino acids. CDR3 nucleotide sequence: TGTGCCACCAGTGATTCTGTCAGGGACGAGCAGTACTTC. Its translation is CATSDSVRDEQYF.

V is TRBV5-1 and J is TRBJ2-5; D is ambiguous. This CDR3 is 15 amino acids long. Germline CDR1 and CDR2: SGHRS and YFSETQ. Trimming took off 0 bases at V and 4 bases at J, with 13 bases between the two ends. The CDR3 region has the DNA TGCGCCAGCAGCTTGGAGAACCGCGATGGAGAGACCCAGTACTTC. It specifies CASSLENRDGETQYF.

In DNA form, the CDR3 reads TGTGCCAGCAGTCCTGGACAGGGGACCGGCTACACCTTC. Translation gives CASSPGQGTGYTF. The chain recombines TRBV27 with TRBJ1-2, with 9 bases identical to TRBD1. The CDR3 loop spans 13 amino acids. Germline V gene sequence: CDR1 MNHEY, CDR2 SMNVEV (reference sequence). V lost 5 bases and J lost 8; bases outside the gene matches: 6.

The chain uses TRBV15 and TRBJ1-4; D not certain. V lost 4 bases, J lost 7 bases, and 10 bases lay in between. CDR3 length: 13 residues. Germline assignment: CDR1 LNHNV and CDR2 YYDKDF (reference sequence). CDR3 region: CATSKDGGEKLFF. CDR3 in DNA: TGTGCCACCAGCAAAGATGGAGGTGAAAAACTGTTTTTT.

This clone showed up just once. The CDR3 reads CASSIIAVSTDTQYF. The CDR3 coding sequence is TGTGCCAGTAGTATTATAGCGGTGAGCACAGATACGCAGTATTTT. V is TRBV19 and J is TRBJ2-3; perhaps TRBD2 as D (6 bases). Looked up from germline, CDR1 is LNHDA and CDR2 is SQIVND (reference sequence). Trimming pared 3 bases from V and 0 bases from J, leaving 10 bases between. CDR3 length: 15 residues.

V is TRBV14 and J is TRBJ2-3; 8 bases are a match to TRBD2. V was clipped by 4 bases and J by 11 bases; unmatched bases: 5. The CDR3 contains 12 residues. Germline values: CDR1 SGHDN, CDR2 FVKESK. As DNA, the CDR3 is TGTGCCAGCAGCCCAGCGGGAGCTGGGCAGTATTTT. Translated: CASSPAGAGQYF.

V usage is TRBV19 and J usage is TRBJ2-3; 11 bases are a match to TRBD2. Germline CDR1 and CDR2: LNHDA and SQIVND (reference sequence). J gave up 3 bases and V 5 bases, and 1 base lay outside the gene matches. The length of the CDR3 is 14 residues. CDR3 residues: CASSPSGRTDTQYF. The DNA for the CDR3 is TGTGCCAGTAGTCCTAGCGGGAGGACAGATACGCAGTATTTT.

This clone came up a few times. The chain is built from TRBV5-3 and TRBJ2-7; possibly TRBD1 for D (6 bases). TRBV5-3 is classed as an ORF, of uncertain function. The CDR3 length is 15 residues. V was shortened by 0 bases and J by 6 bases, with 16 bases between the two germline ends. This chain's CDR3 is CARSLDGQRYLEQYF. The CDR3 DNA follows: TGTGCCAGAAGCTTGGATGGACAGCGATATCTCGAGCAGTACTTC.

This clone appeared a single time. The J gene is TRBJ1-6, the V gene TRBV5-1; D might be TRBD1 (5 bases). The CDR3 spans 14 residues. Germline loops: CDR1 SGHRS, CDR2 YFSETQ. V gave up 1 base and J gave up 7 bases, with 9 bases separating them. CDR3 sequence reads: CASSLSRVNSPLHF. Here the CDR3 DNA reads TGCGCCAGCAGCTTGAGCAGGGTCAATTCACCCCTCCACTTT. The variable domain in full, completed from reference TRBV5-1 and TRBJ1-6, reads KAGVTQTPRYLIKTRGQQVTLSCSPISGHRSVSWYQQTPGQGLQFLFEYFSETQRNKGNFPGRFSGRQFSNSRSEMNVSTLELGDSALYLCASSLSRVNSPLHFGNGTRLTVT.

V and J are TRBV5-6 and TRBJ1-6; D perhaps matches TRBD1 (6 bases). With 1 base removed from V and 5 bases from J, the gap between germline ends came to 10 bases. This CDR3 is 15 amino acids long. Germline assignment: CDR1 SGHDT and CDR2 YYEEEE. The DNA of the CDR3 is TGTGCCAGCAGCTTGTTGACAGGAGATAATTCACCCCTCCACTTT. Its protein product is CASSLLTGDNSPLHF.

The J gene is TRBJ2-2, the V gene TRBV16; the D gene is possibly TRBD1 (6 bases). CDR1 is KGHSY and CDR2 is FQNENV in the germline V gene. The CDR3 has 15 residues. Trimming removed 0 bases at V and 4 bases at J, with 9 bases between. The CDR3 DNA reads as TGTGCCAGCAGCCAATCAGGGGGTTTCACCGGGGAGCTGTTTTTT. Its protein is CASSQSGGFTGELFF. Filled out from reference TRBV16 and TRBJ2-2, the complete variable domain reads GEEVAQTPKHLVRGEGQKAKLYCAPIKGHSYVFWYQQVLKNEFKFLISFQNENVFDETGMPKERFSAKCLPNSPCSLEIQATKLEDSAVYFCASSQSGGFTGELFFGEGSRLTVL.

The chain has TRBV2 and TRBJ1-6; D is unresolved. The CDR3 covers 17 residues. Trimming left V 5 bases short and J 0 bases short, with 14 bases between. Germline lookup yields CDR1 SNHLY and CDR2 FYNNEI. Here the CDR3 reads CASSQNRLSSYNSPLHF. DNA for the CDR3: TGTGCCAGCAGTCAGAACAGATTGAGCTCCTATAATTCACCCCTCCACTTT.

In DNA form, the CDR3 reads TGTGCCCTCGACAGGGTTAACACTGAAGCTTTCTTT. This encodes CALDRVNTEAFF. The V and J genes are TRBV30 and TRBJ1-1; 7 positions match TRBD1. J was trimmed by 2 bases and V by 8 bases; bases with no gene match: 5. CDR1 is GTSNPN, CDR2 SVGIG, per germline (reference sequence). The CDR3 runs 12 residues.

The chain carries TRBV2 and TRBJ2-7, with D possibly being TRBD2 (6 bases). V dropped 4 bases and J dropped 2 bases, with 12 bases sitting between them. The V gene's germline CDR1 is SNHLY and CDR2 FYNNEI. The CDR3 is 14 residues long. The DNA of the CDR3 is TGTGCCAGCAGTGGGAGGGCGGTGGCCTACGAGCAGTACTTC. Translated, it gives CASSGRAVAYEQYF.

This CDR3 reads CASDQGRPNSPLHF. As DNA, the CDR3 is TGTGCCAGCGACCAGGGTCGACCTAATTCACCCCTCCACTTT. V and J are TRBV7-2 and TRBJ1-6; weak D call: TRBD1 (5 bases). The CDR3 has 14 amino acids. Trimming took off 8 bases at V and 6 bases at J, with 14 bases between the two ends. Germline-derived CDR1 and CDR2 are SGHTA and FQGNSA.

The V and J genes are TRBV12-3 or TRBV12-4 and TRBJ1-2, with D maybe TRBD1 (6 bases). This CDR3 contains 13 residues. V shed 1 base and J shed 8 bases, with 11 bases lying between them. As DNA, the CDR3 is TGTGCCAGCAGTTTAGGCAGGGGCAGAGGCTACACCTTC. This codes for CASSLGRGRGYTF.

The rearrangement uses TRBV5-1 and TRBJ1-1; 10 nucleotides match TRBD1. Germline CDR1 SGHRS, CDR2 YFSETQ. V was pared by 4 bases and J by 1 base, with 7 bases of the junction left unmatched. The CDR3 is made up of 16 amino acids. The CDR3 region has the DNA TGCGCCAGCAGCCCGGGACAGGGGCCGGGGAACACTGAAGCTTTCTTT. Translating gives CASSPGQGPGNTEAFF.

Many counts were recorded for this clone. This sample includes further DNA sequences coding for the same CDR3. The CDR3 nucleotides are TGCAGCGTTGAAGATGATAGTTCCTACGAGCAGTACTTC. It is translated as CSVEDDSSYEQYF. The chain carries TRBV29-1 and TRBJ2-7, with D hard to call. CDR3 length: 13 residues. The germline CDR1 and CDR2 sequences are SQVTM and ANQGSEA. V was shortened by 0 bases and J by 1 base, with 7 bases between the two germline ends.

This clone was picked up one time. At one of its ends the junction is not consistent with the germline gene, which may arise from a read error. DNA of the CDR3: TGCAGTGTTAGACAGTTAAACACCATATATTTT. Amino acid sequence: CSVRQLNTIYF. This chain connects TRBV20-1 to TRBJ1-3, with a tentative D call TRBD1 (5 bases). Germline V gene sequence: CDR1 DFQATT, CDR2 SNEGSKA (reference sequence). This CDR3 comprises 11 residues.

J is TRBJ1-5 and V is TRBV4-2; 7 bases are shared with TRBD1. This CDR3 comprises 16 residues. The junction had 7 bases not matched to a gene; V was cut back by 1 base and J by 4 bases. Germline CDR1 LGHNA, CDR2 YNFKEQ. The CDR3 spells CASSQVMGQRNQPQHF. In DNA form, the CDR3 reads TGTGCCAGCAGCCAAGTTATGGGACAGAGGAATCAGCCCCAGCATTTT.

The genes are TRBV7-3 and TRBJ2-1, with 12 bases lining up with TRBD2. CDR3 length: 16 residues. V trimming: 5 bases; J trimming: 7 bases; junction bases outside the gene matches: 9. Germline V gene lookup returns CDR1 SGHTA and CDR2 FQGTGA. The DNA for the CDR3 is TGTGCCAGCAGCCCCGCTGGACTAGCGGGATATAATGAGCAGTTCTTC. Amino acid sequence: CASSPAGLAGYNEQFF.

This chain links TRBV4-1 with TRBJ1-2; perhaps TRBD1 as D (5 bases). CDR1 MGHRA and CDR2 YSYEKL come from the germline V gene. This CDR3 comprises 15 residues. Trimming stripped 0 bases from V and 8 bases from J, with 16 bases between. The CDR3 loop reads CASSQETGGFRGYTF. CDR3 DNA sequence: TGCGCCAGCAGCCAAGAGACGGGGGGTTTTCGCGGCTACACCTTC.

The chain joins TRBV6-4 to TRBJ1-4, with 8 bases matching TRBD1. This CDR3 spans 13 amino acids. Germline CDR1 is MRHNA and CDR2 is SNTAGT. V lost 6 bases, J lost 6 bases, and 3 bases stayed unmatched. The CDR3 coding sequence is TGTGCCAGCAGACGACAGGGGTATGAAAAACTGTTTTTT. It yields the protein CASRRQGYEKLFF.

This rearrangement joins TRBV6-4 to TRBJ2-3; 12 nucleotides align to TRBD2. Germline assignment: CDR1 MRHNA and CDR2 SNTAGT. Trimming removed 4 bases from V and 2 bases from J; junction bases left unmatched: 1. The CDR3 runs to 15 residues. The CDR3 DNA is TGTGCCAGCAGTGCTAGCGGGGGGGTCACAGATACGCAGTATTTT. Translating it yields CASSASGGVTDTQYF.

V and J are TRBV11-2 and TRBJ2-2, with TRBD1 matching 9 bases. From germline, CDR1 is SGHAT and CDR2 FQNNGV. CDR3 length: 17 residues. Trimming removed 5 bases from V and 2 bases from J; junction bases left unmatched: 9. In DNA, the CDR3 is TGTGCCAGCAGCCCCAAATTGGGACAGGGAAACACCGGGGAGCTGTTTTTT. This translates into CASSPKLGQGNTGELFF. The full variable domain, in which reference TRBV11-2 and TRBJ2-2 provide the parts outside the CDR3, is EAGVAQSPRYKIIEKRQSVAFWCNPISGHATLYWYQQILGQGPKLLIQFQNNGVVDDSQLPKDRFSAERLKGVDSTLKIQPAKLEDSAVYLCASSPKLGQGNTGELFFGEGSRLTVL.

The genes are TRBV30 and TRBJ2-2; TRBD1 matches 11 bases. The V gene end was trimmed by 3 bases and the J gene end by 2 bases; junction bases not matched to a gene: 5. The CDR3 contains 16 residues. Germline CDR1 and CDR2: GTSNPN and SVGIG (reference sequence). CDR3 protein: CAWSAGTGGNTGELFF. The CDR3 DNA sequence: TGTGCCTGGAGCGCCGGGACAGGGGGAAACACCGGGGAGCTGTTTTTT.

The chain employs TRBV28 and TRBJ1-3, with 9 bases that match TRBD1. V lost 7 bases, J lost 0 bases, and 10 bases stayed unmatched. The CDR3 extends over 17 amino acids. Germline loops: CDR1 MDHEN, CDR2 SYDVKM. The CDR3 is CASTGTGSPHSGNTIYF. DNA for the CDR3: TGTGCCAGCACCGGGACAGGGTCCCCCCACTCTGGAAACACCATATATTTT.

The V and J genes are TRBV19 and TRBJ2-4; D unclear. The V end was cut by 5 bases, the J end by 2 bases, with 10 bases between. The CDR3 spans 14 residues. The germline CDR1 and CDR2 sequences are LNHDA and SQIVND (reference sequence). The CDR3 sequence is CASSLGFTKNIQYF. CDR3 DNA sequence: TGTGCCAGTAGTTTGGGCTTCACCAAAAACATTCAGTACTTC.